The 4 T cell receptor beta chains in this list originate from one sample, sequenced in a study of blood T cell repertoires in COVID-19. TCRdb keeps only in-frame clones here, not all; method: immunoSEQ multiplex PCR. The sample comprises roughly 130,000 clones, more than 90% of which are singletons, and 4% to 5% rests with the top ten. The sample comprised peripheral blood. Source of these receptors: a man in his fifties or sixties with COVID-19, enrolled during active disease.

This clone was counted once. The chain joins TRBV6-2 or TRBV6-3 to TRBJ2-7; TRBD2 matches 9 bases. The CDR3 extends over 15 amino acids. The germline gives CDR1 MNHEY, CDR2 SVGEGT. With V trimmed by 2 bases and J by 0 bases, 2 bases remained unmatched. The CDR3 loop is CASSYGSGSSYEQYF. DNA for the CDR3: TGTGCCAGCAGTTACGGTAGCGGGAGCTCCTACGAGCAGTACTTC.

The chain recombines TRBV5-4 with TRBJ1-1, with TRBD1 as a possible D gene (6 bases). CDR3 size: 15 residues. From germline, CDR1 is SGHNT and CDR2 YYREEE (reference sequence). Trimming cost V 0 bases and J 7 bases, with 16 bases left between them. The CDR3 DNA reads as TGTGCCAGCAGCTTGGTAATGGGGGGGCCTAATGAAGCTTTCTTT. Residues: CASSLVMGGPNEAFF.

This clone was seen once. V and J are TRBV5-1 and TRBJ2-1; TRBD2 aligns across 10 bases. The CDR3 has 16 residues. The V gene's germline CDR1 is SGHRS and CDR2 YFSETQ. V dropped 3 bases and J dropped 5; count of bases not matched to a gene: 8. The CDR3 nucleotides read TGCGCCAGCAGCTCTCGAGCGGGAGGGCCCAACAATGAGCAGTTCTTC. Its translation: CASSSRAGGPNNEQFF.

The rearrangement uses TRBV6-5 and TRBJ1-1, with unresolved D. CDR3 length: 11 residues. The V gene's germline CDR1 is MNHEY and CDR2 SVGAGI. V was pared by 6 bases and J by 4 bases, with 6 bases between. The CDR3 region has the DNA TGTGCCAGCAGCCTAATCACTGAAGCTTTCTTT. Residues: CASSLITEAFF.